This T cell receptor (beta chain) derives from a study of cytomegalovirus exposure and HLA in healthy donors. PCR involved 60 Vbeta and 13 Jbeta primers. The data were produced by immunoSEQ multiplex PCR, yet TCRdb's version contains in-frame clones alone and is incomplete. Of some 170,000 clones listed, 75% to 80% are singletons. Germline lookup yields CDR1 SGHNT and CDR2 YYREEE (reference sequence). The length of the CDR3 is 14 residues. The ends lost 3 bases at V and 3 bases at J; junction bases unmatched: 1. The chain uses TRBV5-4 and TRBJ2-7; the match to TRBD2 covers 12 bases. Sequencing was performed on PBMCs. The clonotype originates from a man between 35 and 55 years old in good health and CMV-seropositive. The CDR3 here is CASSSLAGGYEQYF. CDR3 sequence (DNA): TGTGCCAGCAGCTCACTAGCGGGAGGCTACGAGCAGTACTTC.